Following are 19 T cell receptor beta chains from one sample sequenced in a study of early stage breast cancer tumors. Profiled with immunoSEQ multiplex PCR; TCRdb holds only in-frame clones, not every one. The sample has about 48,000 clones; roughly 80% are singletons. Sample: blood. Receptors were obtained from a person between 50 and 60 years old with breast cancer.

This clone was detected only a few times. The genes are TRBV19 and TRBJ2-7; no firm D call. The CDR3 spans 14 residues. Germline lookup yields CDR1 LNHDA and CDR2 SQIVND (reference sequence). Trimming left V 0 bases short and J 2 bases short, with 8 bases between. The CDR3 coding sequence is TGTGCCAGTAGTATAGACGGATATACCTACGAGCAGTACTTC. This codes for CASSIDGYTYEQYF.

The rearrangement uses TRBV10-2 and TRBJ1-5, with unresolved D. Germline V gene data show CDR1 as WSHSY and CDR2 as SAAADI. The CDR3 contains 14 residues. V was cut by 1 base and J by 3 bases, with 7 bases left in between. This CDR3 reads CASSELYNNQPQHF. Written as DNA, the CDR3 is TGCGCCAGCAGTGAGTTATATAACAATCAGCCCCAGCATTTT.

The CDR3 loop is CASSHQSSGANVLTF. The CDR3, as DNA: TGTGCCAGCAGCCACCAAAGCTCTGGGGCCAACGTCCTGACTTTC. V usage is TRBV7-2 and J usage is TRBJ2-6; D unresolved. The CDR3 totals 15 residues. Germline CDR1 SGHTA, CDR2 FQGNSA. Trimming removed 5 bases at V and 0 bases at J, with 8 bases between.

The V call is TRBV7-9, the J call TRBJ2-2; weak D call: TRBD1 (5 bases). Germline CDR1 reads SEHNR; CDR2 reads FQNEAQ (reference sequence). The V end was cut by 5 bases, the J end by 5 bases, with 6 bases between. This CDR3 has 12 amino acids. CDR3 in amino acids: CASSRQTGELFF. The CDR3 DNA sequence: TGTGCCAGCAGCCGACAGACCGGGGAGCTGTTTTTT.

The gene calls are TRBV5-6 and TRBJ1-2; TRBD1 matches at 11 bases. Germline assignment: CDR1 SGHDT and CDR2 YYEEEE. V shed 6 bases and J 7 bases; nucleotides not matched to a gene: 11. This CDR3 contains 15 residues. CDR3 DNA: TGTGCCAGCACCAATAAGGGGACAGGGGGTAGTGGCTACACCTTC. Amino acids: CASTNKGTGGSGYTF.

This clone was detected only once. V gene TRBV6-6 combines with J gene TRBJ2-7, with D perhaps given as TRBD1 or TRBD2 (7 bases each). The CDR3 length is 15 residues. Trimming removed 7 bases at V and 2 bases at J, with 18 bases between. Germline assignment: CDR1 MNHNY and CDR2 SVGAGI (reference sequence). CDR3 loop: CASTPGGGTTYEQYF. CDR3 DNA: TGTGCCAGCACCCCAGGGGGGGGTACCACCTACGAGCAGTACTTC.

The CDR3 nucleotides are TGTGCCAGCAGCCGGACAGGGGGAACTGGAAACACCATATATTTT. Protein sequence: CASSRTGGTGNTIYF. The gene calls are TRBV9 and TRBJ1-3; 10 nucleotides match TRBD1. The length of the CDR3 is 15 residues. The germline CDR1 and CDR2 sequences are SGDLS and YYNGEE. Losses at the gene ends were 4 bases for V and 2 bases for J; bases not matched to a gene: 3.

The chain is built from TRBV13 and TRBJ2-7; TRBD2 matches at 7 bases. The V gene end was trimmed by 4 bases and the J gene end by 0 bases; junction bases not matched to a gene: 6. This CDR3 is 15 amino acids long. Looked up from germline, CDR1 is PRHDT and CDR2 is FYEKMQ (reference sequence). The CDR3 is CASSSPVAGSYEQYF. CDR3 DNA sequence: TGTGCCAGCAGCTCCCCCGTAGCGGGCTCCTACGAGCAGTACTTC.

This clone was recorded only once. The rearrangement links TRBV5-1 to TRBJ2-3, with 7 bases aligning to TRBD1. The length of the CDR3 is 12 residues. From germline, CDR1 is SGHRS and CDR2 YFSETQ. V lost 7 bases to trimming and J lost 6 bases; unmatched junction nucleotides: 5. This CDR3 is CASGPQGDTQYF. CDR3 DNA sequence: TGCGCCAGCGGCCCACAGGGGGATACGCAGTATTTT. Combining the CDR3 with reference TRBV5-1 and TRBJ2-3 gives the whole variable domain KAGVTQTPRYLIKTRGQQVTLSCSPISGHRSVSWYQQTPGQGLQFLFEYFSETQRNKGNFPGRFSGRQFSNSRSEMNVSTLELGDSALYLCASGPQGDTQYFGPGTRLTVL.

V and J are TRBV25-1 and TRBJ2-1; D call uncertain. Germline V CDR1 and CDR2: MGHDK, SYGVNS. This CDR3 region has 16 residues. Trimming took off 6 bases at V and 7 bases at J, with 22 bases between the two ends. CDR3 residues: CASSTLETRMVNEQFF. The CDR3 nucleotides read TGTGCCAGCAGCACCTTGGAGACCCGAATGGTTAATGAGCAGTTCTTC.

The chain is built from TRBV30 and TRBJ1-1; TRBD1 agrees at 7 bases. J was trimmed by 8 bases and V by 3 bases; bases with no gene match: 3. CDR1 GTSNPN and CDR2 SVGIG come from the germline V gene (reference sequence). This CDR3 comprises 11 residues. The CDR3 DNA reads TGTGCCTGGAGCAAGACAGGGGAAGCTTTCTTT. Translating it yields CAWSKTGEAFF.

The chain employs TRBV2 and TRBJ2-1; D is undetermined. V lost 6 bases to trimming and J lost 7 bases, with 7 bases between them. Looked up from germline, CDR1 is SNHLY and CDR2 is FYNNEI. This CDR3 comprises 11 residues. The CDR3 nucleotides read TGTGCCAGCAGCTACAGAAATGAGCAGTTCTTC. Translating gives CASSYRNEQFF.

The chain recombines TRBV6-5 with TRBJ1-1; D unresolved. Germline CDR1 reads MNHEY; CDR2 reads SVGAGI. The CDR3 spans 13 residues. Trimming left V 2 bases short and J 4 bases short, with 8 bases between. CDR3 in DNA: TGTGCCAGCAGTTACCGACGGGGCACTGAAGCTTTCTTT. It is translated as CASSYRRGTEAFF.

The V call is TRBV5-6, the J call TRBJ2-3; no reliable D call. In germline, CDR1 is SGHDT, CDR2 YYEEEE. Trimming pared 0 bases from V and 4 bases from J, leaving 9 bases between. CDR3 size: 14 residues. The CDR3 nucleotides are TGTGCCAGCAGCTTGGAGGCCGTACCAGATACGCAGTATTTT. Translation gives CASSLEAVPDTQYF.

The V and J genes are TRBV28 and TRBJ1-5; TRBD1 aligns across 7 bases. The germline gives CDR1 MDHEN, CDR2 SYDVKM. Trimming at V came to 3 bases and at J to 3 bases, leaving 11 bases not matched to a gene. This CDR3 region has 17 residues. The CDR3 spells CASSFSTGFYINQPQHF. The CDR3 DNA reads TGTGCCAGCAGTTTCTCGACAGGGTTTTATATCAATCAGCCCCAGCATTTT.

The table lists this clone with a count of one. The CDR3 DNA follows: TGTGCCAGCACCCCGGGTACATCACCCTACAATGAGCAGTTCTTC. Translated, it gives CASTPGTSPYNEQFF. The genes are TRBV2 and TRBJ2-1; D remains ambiguous. V lost 7 bases and J lost 2, with 15 bases in between. CDR1 is SNHLY, CDR2 FYNNEI, per germline. The CDR3 totals 15 residues.

The sample holds one count of this clone. The chain employs TRBV6-1 and TRBJ2-4; the D gene could be TRBD1 or TRBD2 (6 bases each). The CDR3 sequence is 15 residues long. Germline V gene sequence: CDR1 MNHNS, CDR2 SASEGT. The V end lost 3 bases, the J end lost 2 bases, and 11 bases lay between the germline ends. CDR3 region: CASSDWGASKNIQYF. The DNA of the CDR3 is TGTGCCAGCAGTGATTGGGGGGCGTCCAAAAACATTCAGTACTTC.

The rearrangement links TRBV25-1 to TRBJ2-1; D is uncertain. The V gene lost 2 bases and the J gene lost 0 bases, with 8 bases spanning the gap. CDR1 and CDR2 from the germline V gene are MGHDK and SYGVNS. The CDR3 is 15 residues long. CDR3 protein: CASSEGPGSYNEQFF. In DNA form, the CDR3 reads TGTGCCAGCAGTGAAGGTCCTGGCTCCTACAATGAGCAGTTCTTC.

This chain joins TRBV9 and TRBJ2-1; 7 bases are a match to TRBD2. Germline CDR1 reads SGDLS; CDR2 reads YYNGEE. After removal of 0 bases from V and 7 bases from J, the junction contained 7 bases not matched to a gene. The CDR3 spans 15 residues. This CDR3 is CASSVATGGGNEQFF. The CDR3 region has the DNA TGTGCCAGCAGCGTAGCAACGGGAGGAGGGAATGAGCAGTTCTTC.